These 8 T cell receptor beta chains were sequenced from one sample in a study of PD-1 blockade in classical Hodgkin lymphoma (dated by TCRdb to about 2020). The time point label, read with the paper, signifies: cycle 2 day 1 (C2D1) of nivolumab. Every trial patient had relapsed after autologous stem cell transplantation, and cohorts A, B and C differed in prior brentuximab vedotin exposure. Library construction relied on the immunoSEQ multiplex PCR assay. TCRdb provides this immuneACCESS table in a form limited to in-frame rearrangements. Some clones are lacking; in checked studies, under half of them reflect an unresolved V gene, and why the rest are absent is not known. A total of some 93,000 clones appear in this sample, 89% of them only once. Around a tenth of the sample comes from the top ten. The sample here was peripheral blood mononuclear cells (PBMCs), taken before the second cycle of nivolumab. All receptors come from a human donor with classical Hodgkin lymphoma.

The CDR3 region is CASSEGLYMPFYNEQFF. CDR3 nucleotide sequence: TGTGCCAGCAGCGAGGGGCTTTACATGCCATTTTACAATGAGCAGTTCTTC. J is TRBJ2-1 and V is TRBV9; perhaps TRBD1 as D (5 bases). This CDR3 region has 17 residues. CDR1 and CDR2 (germline): SGDLS, YYNGEE. Trimming removed 3 bases from V and 4 bases from J, with 20 bases in between. Supplemented by reference TRBV9 and TRBJ2-1, the full variable domain reads DSGVTQTPKHLITATGQRVTLRCSPRSGDLSVYWYQQSLDQGLQFLIQYYNGEERAKGNILERFSAQQFPDLHSELNLSSLELGDSALYFCASSEGLYMPFYNEQFFGPGTRLTVL.

As to this clone: The same CDR3 also results from other DNA sequences found in this sample. The rearrangement links TRBV7-9 to TRBJ2-1; D uncertain. Deletions cut 3 bases from V and 4 bases from J, with 4 bases between. Germline lookup yields CDR1 SEHNR and CDR2 FQNEAQ (reference sequence). The CDR3 spans 12 residues. This chain's CDR3 is CASSFGYNEQFF. Written as DNA, the CDR3 is TGTGCCAGCAGCTTCGGATACAATGAGCAGTTCTTC.

This chain connects TRBV7-9 to TRBJ2-5; the D gene is possibly TRBD1 (6 bases). V lost 5 bases to trimming and J lost 2 bases, with 12 bases between them. CDR1 is SEHNR, CDR2 FQNEAQ, per germline (reference sequence). This CDR3 contains 14 residues. The CDR3 DNA reads TGTGCCAGCAGCCACCGGACAGCACAAGAGACCCAGTACTTC. It specifies CASSHRTAQETQYF.

The chain couples TRBV10-3 to TRBJ2-5, with 8 bases fitting TRBD2. CDR3 size: 14 residues. V was pared by 6 bases and J by 3 bases, with 6 bases of the junction left unmatched. Germline lookup yields CDR1 ENHRY and CDR2 SYGVKD. The CDR3 DNA follows: TGTGCCATCAGCCCGGGGGGGCCGGAAGAGACCCAGTACTTC. Protein: CAISPGGPEETQYF.

V gene TRBV10-1 combines with J gene TRBJ2-2, with 9 positions matching TRBD1. V trimming: 0 bases; J trimming: 10 bases; junction bases outside the gene matches: 15. This CDR3 spans 18 amino acids. Germline values: CDR1 WNHNN, CDR2 SYGVQD (reference sequence). CDR3 in DNA: TGCGCCAGCAGTGAGTCCCACAGGGGGCAGTACCCTTCCTTGGAGCTGTTTTTT. Translating it yields CASSESHRGQYPSLELFF.

This sequence joins TRBV6-5 and TRBJ1-1; 7 positions match TRBD1. From germline, CDR1 is MNHEY and CDR2 SVGAGI. The junction had 7 bases not matched to a gene; V was cut back by 0 bases and J by 12 bases. The CDR3 has 13 amino acids. The CDR3 DNA sequence: TGTGCCAGCAGTTACTCGTCGACAGGGAGGTCTTTCTTT. It translates to CASSYSSTGRSFF.

This clone was seen once. The chain couples TRBV6-1 to TRBJ2-2; D unclear. Germline CDR1 is MNHNS and CDR2 is SASEGT. V gave up 7 bases and J gave up 8 bases, with 8 bases separating them. The CDR3 is 11 residues long. CDR3: CASTSGGELFF. CDR3 nucleotide sequence: TGTGCCAGCACTTCCGGTGGGGAGCTGTTTTTT.

This clone was observed once. A junction end diverges from the germline sequence, so it may reflect a read error. This chain links TRBV7-7 with TRBJ2-1; 10 bases fit TRBD2. The CDR3 covers 14 residues. Looked up from germline, CDR1 is SSHAT and CDR2 is FNYEAQ (reference sequence). The CDR3 is CASSLAGGWDEQFF. In nucleotides, the CDR3 is TGTGCTAGCAGCTTAGCGGGGGGCTGGGATGAGCAGTTCTTC.